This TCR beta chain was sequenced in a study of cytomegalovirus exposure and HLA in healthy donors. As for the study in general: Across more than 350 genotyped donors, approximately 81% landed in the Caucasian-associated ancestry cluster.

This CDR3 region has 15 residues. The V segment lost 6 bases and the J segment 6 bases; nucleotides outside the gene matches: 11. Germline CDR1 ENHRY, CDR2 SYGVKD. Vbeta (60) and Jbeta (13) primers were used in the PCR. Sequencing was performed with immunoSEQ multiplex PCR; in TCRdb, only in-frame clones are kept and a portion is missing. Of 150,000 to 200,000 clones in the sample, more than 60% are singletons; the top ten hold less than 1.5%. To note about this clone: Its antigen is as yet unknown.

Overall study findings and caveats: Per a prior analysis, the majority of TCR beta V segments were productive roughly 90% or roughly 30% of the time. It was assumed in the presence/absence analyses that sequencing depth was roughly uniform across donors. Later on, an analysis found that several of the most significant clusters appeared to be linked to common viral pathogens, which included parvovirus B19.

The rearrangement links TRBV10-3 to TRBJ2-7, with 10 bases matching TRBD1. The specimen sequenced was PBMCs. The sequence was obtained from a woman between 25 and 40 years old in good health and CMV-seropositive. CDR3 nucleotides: TGTGCCATCAGCCCCCCGGGACAGGGGAGCGTCGAGCAGTACTTC. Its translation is CAISPPGQGSVEQYF.